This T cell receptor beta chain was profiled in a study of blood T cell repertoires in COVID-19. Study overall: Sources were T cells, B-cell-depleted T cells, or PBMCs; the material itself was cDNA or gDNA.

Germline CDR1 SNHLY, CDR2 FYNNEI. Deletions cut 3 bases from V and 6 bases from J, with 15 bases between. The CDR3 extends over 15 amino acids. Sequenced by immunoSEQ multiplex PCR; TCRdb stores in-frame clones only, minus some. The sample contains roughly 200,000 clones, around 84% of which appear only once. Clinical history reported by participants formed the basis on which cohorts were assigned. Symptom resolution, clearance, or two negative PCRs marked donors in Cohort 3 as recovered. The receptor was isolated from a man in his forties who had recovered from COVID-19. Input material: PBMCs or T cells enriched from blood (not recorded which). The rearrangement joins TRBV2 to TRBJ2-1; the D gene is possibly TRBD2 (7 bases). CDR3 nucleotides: TGTGCCAGCAGTGACGGTGGGAGGGGGGTCAATGAGCAGTTCTTC. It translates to CASSDGGRGVNEQFF.